This TCR beta chain was identified during a study of graft-versus-host responses after intestinal transplantation. V shed 3 bases and J 6 bases; nucleotides not matched to a gene: 4. Germline CDR1 MNHEY, CDR2 SMNVEV (reference sequence). This CDR3 contains 16 residues. Clones were read by immunoSEQ multiplex PCR, and TCRdb kept only the in-frame ones, dropping some. Of about 10,000 clones in the sample, 36% were seen once. Plated together were some 200,000 CFSE-labeled responder cells and some 200,000 irradiated, violet-dye-labeled stimulator cells. This specimen consisted of alloreactive CD8+ T cells from a mixed lymphocyte reaction culture, obtained before intestinal transplant. Subset reported: CFSE-low proliferating T cells sorted from approximately six-day pre-transplant mixed lymphocyte reaction (GvH or HvG direction). This receptor was obtained from a human patient who received an intestinal transplant. The rearrangement joins TRBV27 to TRBJ2-1; 14 nucleotides align to TRBD2. DNA of the CDR3: TGTGCCAGCAGTTTGACTAGCGGGGGGGCCCCCAATGAGCAGTTCTTC. Encoded protein: CASSLTSGGAPNEQFF.